This T cell receptor (beta chain) stems from a study of T cell repertoires in cytomegalovirus infection. Study-level points and caveats: HLA-C-restricted TCR beta clonotypes specific for CMV led the ex vivo response.

The CDR3 totals 12 residues. Germline V gene sequence: CDR1 SGHVS, CDR2 FQNEAQ. V lost 2 bases and J 3 bases, leaving 2 bases between the germline ends. This clonotype has at least ten counts. Its antigen is currently unknown. Using its own MiXCR run on the reads, TCRdb lists one record per CDR3 protein. This table holds 150,000 to 200,000 distinct CDR3 sequences, roughly 9% found once. This chain links TRBV7-8 with TRBJ1-3; D is ambiguous. The receptor was isolated from a human donor in good health (CMV status not recorded). Some clones in this sample may be carry-over from other donors' samples. The sequenced sample was PBMCs. CDR3 sequence reads: CASSLRGNTIYF. As DNA, the CDR3 is TGTGCCAGCAGCTTACGTGGAAACACCATATATTTT.